The rows below give T cell receptor beta chains drawn from one sample of a study of vaccination and CD4 T cells after COVID-19. Their antigen targets remain unknown. TCRdb ran MiXCR on the PCR reads and lists one entry per CDR3 protein. The sample yields around 25,000 distinct CDR3 sequences, under 70% seen once. Sequencing used CD4+ T cells from blood, cultured in vitro, obtained after SARS-CoV-2 vaccination. Every receptor here comes from a human donor who received a COVID-19 vaccine. Both conserved end residues are part of each CDR3. Fields, in order: D gene, V gene, clone size, J gene, CDR3 DNA, CDR3 protein. The D gene is left open where the match is weak. A row's size may be missing; if present it is once, few, many or a size class.

>TRBD2|TRBV20-1|-|TRBJ2-1
TGCAGTGCTCCAGATAGCGGGGGGGCCGACAATGAGCAGTTCTTC
CSAPDSGGADNEQFF
>-|TRBV20-1|-|TRBJ2-5
TGCAGTGCTAGCCAAGGGACCCCAGGGGGGGAGACCCAGTACTTC
CSASQGTPGGETQYF
>-|TRBV19|-|TRBJ1-1
TGTGCCAGTAAACAGGTGAACACTGAAGCTTTCTTT
CASKQVNTEAFF
>-|TRBV25-1|-|TRBJ2-3
TGTGCCAGCAGTGAATTTCCAGATACGCAGTATTTT
CASSEFPDTQYF
>-|TRBV18|-|TRBJ1-5
TGTGCCAGCTCACCACCGGAAGGGAAACAGCCCCAGCATTTT
CASSPPEGKQPQHF
>TRBD2|TRBV5-6|once|TRBJ2-5
TGTGCCAGCAGCTTGGCAGGACTAGGCCAGGCCACCCAGTACTTC
CASSLAGLGQATQYF
>TRBD2|TRBV20-1|-|TRBJ2-3
TGCAGTGCTAGAGGTCAATTCCTCCAAAGCGGGGTTGGTACAGATACGCAGTATTTT
CSARGQFLQSGVGTDTQYF
>-|TRBV27|-|TRBJ1-5
TGTGCCAGCAGTTTAAGGGGACCTCGCAATCAGCCCCAGCATTTT
CASSLRGPRNQPQHF
>TRBD2|TRBV10-1|few|TRBJ2-5
TGCGCCAGCAGTGAGTCGACTAGCGGAGGGCAAGAGACCCAGTACTTC
CASSESTSGGQETQYF
>TRBD2|TRBV19|once|TRBJ2-3
TGTGCCAGTAGTCCCGGGACTAGCGGAACAGATACGCAGTATTTT
CASSPGTSGTDTQYF
>-|TRBV6-2/TRBV6-3|-|TRBJ1-5
TGTGCCAGCAGTTACGGACGGGGCAATCAGCCCCAGCATTTT
CASSYGRGNQPQHF
>TRBD2|TRBV30|few|TRBJ2-7
TGTGCCTGGACTAGCGGGGGGTACTCCTACGAGCAGTACTTC
CAWTSGGYSYEQYF
>TRBD1|TRBV6-1|-|TRBJ1-2
TGTGCCAGCAGTGTCCCGGGACAGGGGGCAATCTATGGCTACACCTTC
CASSVPGQGAIYGYTF
>-|TRBV2|-|TRBJ1-5
TGTGCCAGCAGGTCCAGGATCAATCAGCCCCAGCATTTT
CASRSRINQPQHF
>-|TRBV7-2|once|TRBJ1-5
TGTGCCAGCAGCTTAGTAGCAGGGGAGGGTCAGCCCCAGCATTTT
CASSLVAGEGQPQHF
>TRBD2|TRBV12-3/TRBV12-4|-|TRBJ2-1
TGTGCCAGCAGTTTATTTCGGGGGGGACTCTACAATGAGCAGTTCTTC
CASSLFRGGLYNEQFF
>TRBD1|TRBV6-1|-|TRBJ1-6
TGTGCCAGCACTAGGACGACAGGGGTCGGACCCCTCCACTTT
CASTRTTGVGPLHF